This T cell receptor beta chain was sequenced during a study of Ad26.COV2.S vaccination and SARS-CoV-2 variants. Study-level information: Donor was in the COV1001 Ad26.COV2.S trial arm. Study findings and constraints: Assessments of TCR breadth and depth may have underestimated the total T cell responses.

This clone was recorded a few times. What it binds is not known. Germline V lookup: CDR1 MNHEY, CDR2 SVGEGT. Trimming stripped 6 bases from V and 6 bases from J, with 11 bases between. This CDR3 spans 12 amino acids. This sample's treatment: around 19 received Ad26.COV2.S at low or high dose, single or two shots; a few received placebo; per-sample allocation not given. Sampling occurred on day 63 after the first vaccine or placebo injection. Clones were sequenced by immunoSEQ multiplex PCR, and TCRdb holds only the in-frame ones, with some missing. Of more than 300,000 clones in the sample, roughly 86% were seen once.

The genes are TRBV6-2 or TRBV6-3 and TRBJ1-2, with D tentatively TRBD1 (5 bases). The sample consisted of peripheral blood, taken in a trial of Ad26.COV2.S vaccine versus placebo. This TCR derives from a person aged 18-60 years who received the Ad26.COV2.S COVID-19 vaccine or a placebo. CDR3 protein: CASSLGPNGYTF. For the CDR3, the DNA is TGTGCCAGCAGCCTGGGACCAAATGGCTACACCTTC.